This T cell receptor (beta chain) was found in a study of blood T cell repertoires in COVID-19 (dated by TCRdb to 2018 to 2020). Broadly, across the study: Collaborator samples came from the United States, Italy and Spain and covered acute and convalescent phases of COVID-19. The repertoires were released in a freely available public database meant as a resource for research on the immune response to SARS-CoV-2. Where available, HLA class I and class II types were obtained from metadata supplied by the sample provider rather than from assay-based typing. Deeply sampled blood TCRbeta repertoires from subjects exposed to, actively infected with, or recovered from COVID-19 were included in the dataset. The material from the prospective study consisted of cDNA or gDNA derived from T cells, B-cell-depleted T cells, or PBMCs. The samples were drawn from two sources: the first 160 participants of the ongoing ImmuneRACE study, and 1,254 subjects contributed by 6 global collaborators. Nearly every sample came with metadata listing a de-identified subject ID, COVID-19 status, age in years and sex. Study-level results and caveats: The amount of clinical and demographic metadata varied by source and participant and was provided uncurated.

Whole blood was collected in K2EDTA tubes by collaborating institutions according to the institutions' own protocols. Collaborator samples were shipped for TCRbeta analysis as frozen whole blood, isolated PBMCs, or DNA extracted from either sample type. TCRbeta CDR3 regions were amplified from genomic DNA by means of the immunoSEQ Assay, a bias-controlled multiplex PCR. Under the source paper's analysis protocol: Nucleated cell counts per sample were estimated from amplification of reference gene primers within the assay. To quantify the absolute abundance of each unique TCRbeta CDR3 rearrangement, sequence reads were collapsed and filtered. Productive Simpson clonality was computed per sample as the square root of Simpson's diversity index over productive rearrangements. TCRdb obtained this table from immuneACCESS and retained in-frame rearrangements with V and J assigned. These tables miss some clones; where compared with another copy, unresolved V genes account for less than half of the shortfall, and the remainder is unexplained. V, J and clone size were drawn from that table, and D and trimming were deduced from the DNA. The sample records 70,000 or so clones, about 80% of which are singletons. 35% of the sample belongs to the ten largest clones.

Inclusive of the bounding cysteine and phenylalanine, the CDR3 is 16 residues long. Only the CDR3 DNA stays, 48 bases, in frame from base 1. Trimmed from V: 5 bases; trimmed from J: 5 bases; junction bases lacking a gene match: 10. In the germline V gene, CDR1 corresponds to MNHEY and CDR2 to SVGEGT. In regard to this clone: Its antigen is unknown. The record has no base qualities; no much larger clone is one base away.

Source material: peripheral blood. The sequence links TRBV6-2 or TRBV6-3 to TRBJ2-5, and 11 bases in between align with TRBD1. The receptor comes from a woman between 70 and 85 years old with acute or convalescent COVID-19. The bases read TGTGCCAGCAGTACCGGACAGGGGGCGGGGGGGGAGACCCAGTACTTC. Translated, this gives CASSTGQGAGGETQYF.